This T cell receptor beta chain was sequenced during a study of shared clonotypes between healthy human individuals. Turning to the study itself: Per donor, three plates held CD4 naive cells, three held CD4 memory, two held CD8 naive and one held CD8 memory.

This CDR3 has 15 amino acids. Trimming cost V 0 bases and J 6 bases, with 14 bases left between them. Germline lookup yields CDR1 MNHEY and CDR2 SVGAGI. CD8 cells regarded as naive lacked CD45RO, were positively chosen for CCR7, and omitted terminally differentiated effector memory CD45RA+ cells. Genomic DNA from each subset was divided evenly over several immunoSEQ plates. Measured with immunoSEQ multiplex PCR; TCRdb has only the in-frame clones, and not every one. Seen here are about 2.1 million clones, around 93% observed once, and the top ten hold 1.5% to 2%. Study-wide results and caveats: Rarefaction curves obtained for sorted subsets showed sequencing incomplete despite large depth. An anticipated effect of sequencing depth on clonotype sharing among donors was recognized.

Comment on this clone: The antigen is not known.

The sequenced material came from naive CD8+ T cells from PBMCs. The J gene is TRBJ1-1, the V gene TRBV6-5; D might be TRBD1 (5 bases). The TCR comes from a man between 18 and 29 years old in good health. Some clones in this sample may be carry-over from other donors' samples. Here the CDR3 DNA reads TGTGCCAGCAGTTACTCTGAGGGGTTCCCCGCTGAAGCTTTCTTT. Its protein product is CASSYSEGFPAEAFF.